The clone carrying this T cell receptor beta chain was counted at least ten times. No antigen is known for it. Germline V lookup: CDR1 SGHDN, CDR2 FVKESK. The V and J ends lost 0 bases and 8 bases respectively, with 19 bases between them. The CDR3 has 16 residues. This specimen comes from a study of neurological immune-mediated disorders. Overall study: Multiple sclerosis patients numbered around 34, of whom approximately 31 were relapsing-remitting and 3 secondary progressive. Whole-study findings and limits: Across subjects, no CDR3 amino acid sequence appeared in expanded clones of more than one subject, a finding that suggested private repertoires in all groups.

Each CDR3 protein gets one entry after TCRdb re-called the 5' RACE reads with MiXCR. The sample has about 55,000 distinct CDR3 sequences; 3.6% are singletons. Sequencing was done on a sample of PBMCs. This TCR was recovered from a man aged 25 to 40 with multiple sclerosis. The chain uses TRBV14 and TRBJ1-2; unclear D gene. CDR3 protein: CASSQELTDPYKGYTF. The CDR3 bases are TGTGCCAGCAGCCAAGAACTCACGGATCCTTACAAGGGCTACACCTTC.